This T cell receptor (beta chain) was recorded in a study of T cell repertoires in cytomegalovirus infection. Overall study context: Used in the study were CMV epitopes, some recently identified and HLA-C-restricted, others well-studied and HLA-B-restricted. An indication of both CMV infection and matching HLA type came from public TCR beta signatures. Overall study findings and caveats: The response measured ex vivo was dominated by TCR beta clonotypes (HLA-C-restricted and CMV-specific).

Trimming left V 1 base short and J 4 bases short, with 9 bases between. Germline CDR1 is MNHNS and CDR2 is SASEGT. CDR3 length: 14 residues. Via MiXCR, TCRdb re-called the reads, giving one row per CDR3 protein. The profile covers approximately 990,000 distinct CDR3 sequences, with approximately 32% appearing a single time and around an eighth taken by the ten largest. This clonotype was picked up many times. Its antigen is unidentified. The receptor comes from a human donor in good health (CMV status not recorded). Some clones in this sample may be carry-over from other donors' samples. The rearrangement joins TRBV6-1 to TRBJ2-3; D gene uncertain. The starting material was cultured CD8+ T cells from PBMCs, obtained from culture after CMV antigen stimulation. The CDR3 here is CASSEEIGPDTQYF. CDR3 nucleotide sequence: TGTGCCAGCAGTGAAGAGATAGGGCCAGATACGCAGTATTTT.